This is a list of T cell receptor beta chains from one sample in a study of Ad26.COV2.S vaccination and SARS-CoV-2 variants. Produced via immunoSEQ multiplex PCR; TCRdb's table is partial and in-frame only. The sample includes 500,000 or so clones, 87% of them seen just once. Here the sequenced sample was peripheral blood, taken in a trial of Ad26.COV2.S vaccine versus placebo. The receptors shown here come from a person aged 18 to 65 who received the Ad26.COV2.S COVID-19 vaccine or a placebo. Each CDR3 is given with its conserved first and last residue. D genes are given only for firm matches. Clone sizes are given selectively: once, few, many, or a class where the clone is expanded.

clone size	V gene	D gene	J gene	CDR3 DNA	CDR3 protein
-	TRBV7-3	-	TRBJ2-1	TGTGCCAGCAGTAATCGAACAAGTTACAATGAGCAGTTCTTC	CASSNRTSYNEQFF
-	TRBV27	-	TRBJ2-7	TGTGCCATCCCTTGGGAGCAGTACTTC	CAIPWEQYF
-	TRBV28	TRBD2	TRBJ2-1	TGTGCCAGCAGCCCACCGACTAGCGGGAGAGTAGATGAGCAGTTCTTC	CASSPPTSGRVDEQFF
once	TRBV4-3	TRBD1	TRBJ2-7	TGCGCCAGCAGCCAAGTTGTGACAGGGGACTACGAGCAGTACTTC	CASSQVVTGDYEQYF
-	TRBV5-4	-	TRBJ2-3	TGTGCCAGCAGCACGCACGGTGGGGGGCGGGATACGCAGTATTTT	CASSTHGGGRDTQYF
-	TRBV30	-	TRBJ2-5	TGTGCCTGGAGTGACCGGGAGACCCAGTACTTC	CAWSDRETQYF
-	TRBV28	-	TRBJ1-5	TGTGCCAGCAGTTCAACAGGGAGGCGCAATCAGCCCCAGCATTTT	CASSSTGRRNQPQHF
-	TRBV9	-	TRBJ2-7	TGTGCCAGCAGCGTAGCGGCAAGCTCCTACGAGCAGTACTTC	CASSVAASSYEQYF
-	TRBV27	-	TRBJ1-4	TGTGCCAGCAGCCTCGGTCCGGCAACTAATGAAAAACTGTTTTTT	CASSLGPATNEKLFF
-	TRBV6-5	TRBD1	TRBJ2-1	TGTGCCAGCAGAACCACCGGGACAGGGGGCCATGAGCAGTTCTTC	CASRTTGTGGHEQFF
-	TRBV9	TRBD1	TRBJ2-1	TGTGCCAGCGGTACAGGGGGGCAGTTCTTC	CASGTGGQFF
-	TRBV7-9	-	TRBJ1-2	TGTGCCAGCAGCTTAGTGGGGAGTTACTATGGCTACACCTTC	CASSLVGSYYGYTF
-	TRBV15	TRBD1	TRBJ2-7	TGTGCCACCAGCCGGACCGGACAGGTAACCCACGAGCAGTACTTC	CATSRTGQVTHEQYF
-	TRBV28	TRBD2	TRBJ2-5	TGTGCCAGCAGTTTCCTAGCGGGAGGGAAGACCCAGTACTTC	CASSFLAGGKTQYF
-	TRBV4-1	-	TRBJ2-3	TGCGCCAGCAGCCAAGATCCCCCGCGTCTTTTGACAGATACGCAGTATTTT	CASSQDPPRLLTDTQYF
-	TRBV5-6	TRBD2	TRBJ2-2	TGTGCCAGCAGCTTGGTCGGACTAGCTGCGGGGGAGCTGTTTTTT	CASSLVGLAAGELFF
-	TRBV30	-	TRBJ1-5	TGTGCCTGGAGTGGGGGGGGGAGCAATCAGCCCCAGCATTTT	CAWSGGGSNQPQHF
-	TRBV21-1	-	TRBJ2-3	TGTGCCAGCAGCAAAGTTCGGCTAGCGGATACAGATACGCAGTATTTT	CASSKVRLADTDTQYF
-	TRBV5-4	-	TRBJ2-2	TGTGCCAGCAGCCCCTTCACCGGGGAGCTGTTTTTT	CASSPFTGELFF
-	TRBV18	TRBD2	TRBJ2-5	TGTGCCAGCTCACAAAGACTAGCGGGAGGTTCCCTAACAGGCCACTTC	CASSQRLAGGSLTGHF
-	TRBV28	-	TRBJ1-4	TGTGCCAGCAGTTTTACAGGAGTAGGTGAAAAACTGTTTTTT	CASSFTGVGEKLFF
-	TRBV6-1	-	TRBJ2-1	TGTGCCAGCAGTGAAATGGGGGGGGCGGCCAACAATGAGCAGTTCTTC	CASSEMGGAANNEQFF
-	TRBV7-2	TRBD1	TRBJ1-3	TGTGCCAGCACCCCGACAGTAGGGACAGGGGGAAACACCATATATTTT	CASTPTVGTGGNTIYF
-	TRBV3-1/TRBV3-2	-	TRBJ2-7	TGTGCCAGCAGCCCGGTTGCCTCCTACGAGCAGTACTTC	CASSPVASYEQYF
-	TRBV15	-	TRBJ2-3	TGTGCCACCAGCAGAGATGTCAGTCTGGCGCAGTATTTT	CATSRDVSLAQYF
-	TRBV7-2	-	TRBJ1-6	TGTGCCAGCAGCTTAGCCCGTGATTCACCCCTCCACTTT	CASSLARDSPLHF
-	TRBV12-3/TRBV12-4	-	TRBJ1-1	TGTGCCAGCAGCTGGGGTCGAGGCAGGGAAGCTTTCTTT	CASSWGRGREAFF
-	TRBV24-1	-	TRBJ1-5	TGTGCCACCGCGAGGGGTGGCAATCAGCCCCAGCATTTT	CATARGGNQPQHF